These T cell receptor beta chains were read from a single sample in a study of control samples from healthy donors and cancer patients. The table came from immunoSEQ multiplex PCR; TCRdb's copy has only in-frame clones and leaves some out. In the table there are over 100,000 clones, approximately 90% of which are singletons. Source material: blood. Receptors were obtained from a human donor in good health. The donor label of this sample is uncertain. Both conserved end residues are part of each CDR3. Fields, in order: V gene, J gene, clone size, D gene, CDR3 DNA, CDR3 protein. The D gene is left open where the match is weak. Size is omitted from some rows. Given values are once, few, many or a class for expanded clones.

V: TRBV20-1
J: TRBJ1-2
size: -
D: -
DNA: TGCAGTGCTAGAGCCCTCTATGGCTACACCTTC
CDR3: CSARALYGYTF

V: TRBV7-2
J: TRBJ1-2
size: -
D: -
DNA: TGTGCCAGCAGCTCATACACGGACTGGTTCGGCTACACCTTC
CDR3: CASSSYTDWFGYTF

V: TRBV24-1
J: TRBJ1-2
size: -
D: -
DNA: TGTGCCACCAGTGATGACTATGGCTACACCTTC
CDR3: CATSDDYGYTF

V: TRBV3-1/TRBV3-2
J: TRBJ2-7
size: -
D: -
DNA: TGTGCCAGCAGCCCAGCGGTTTTGGGGGAGCAGTACTTC
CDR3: CASSPAVLGEQYF

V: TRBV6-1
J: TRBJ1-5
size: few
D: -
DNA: TGTGCCAGCAGTGAACGATTTAATCAGCCCCAGCATTTT
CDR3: CASSERFNQPQHF

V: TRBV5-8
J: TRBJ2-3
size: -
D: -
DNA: TGTGCCAGCAGCTTGAAGTATGGGGACCCCAATGTGGATACGCAGTATTTT
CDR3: CASSLKYGDPNVDTQYF

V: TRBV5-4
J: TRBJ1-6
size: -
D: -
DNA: TGTGCCAGCAGCAGTAAGGGGACCTATAATTCACCCCTCCACTTT
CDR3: CASSSKGTYNSPLHF

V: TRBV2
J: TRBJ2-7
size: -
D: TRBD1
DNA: TGTGCCAGCAGAGATACAGGGGGCGCATCCTACGAGCAGTACTTC
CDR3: CASRDTGGASYEQYF

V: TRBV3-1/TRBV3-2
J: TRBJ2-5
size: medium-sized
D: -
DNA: TGTGCCAGCAGCCAAGTAATGATTGCTCAAGAGACCCAGTACTTC
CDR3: CASSQVMIAQETQYF

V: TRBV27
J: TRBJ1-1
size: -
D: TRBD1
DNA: TGTGCCAGCAGGTTACTAAACACAGGGGGTGAAGCTTTCTTT
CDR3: CASRLLNTGGEAFF

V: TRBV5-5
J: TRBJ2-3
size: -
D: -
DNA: TGTGCCAGCAGCTTTGGGGACACGGGTATAGGAGATACGCAGTGTTTT
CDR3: CASSFGDTGIGDTQCF

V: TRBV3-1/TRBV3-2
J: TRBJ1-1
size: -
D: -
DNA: TGTGCCAGCAGCCCCGGGTCTGGAGCGTTAAACACTGAAGCTTTCTTT
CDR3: CASSPGSGALNTEAFF

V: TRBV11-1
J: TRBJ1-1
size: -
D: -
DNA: TGTGCCAGCAGCTTAAACGAGGGGAACACTGAAGCTTTCTTT
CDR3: CASSLNEGNTEAFF

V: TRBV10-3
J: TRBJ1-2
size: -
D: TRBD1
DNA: TGTGCCATCAGTGAGTCGGGGACAGGCTATGGCTACACCTTC
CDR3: CAISESGTGYGYTF

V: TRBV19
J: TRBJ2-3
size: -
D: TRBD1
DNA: TGTGCCAGTAGTATCGGGCAGGGGGCTATCACAGATACGCAGTATTTT
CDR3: CASSIGQGAITDTQYF

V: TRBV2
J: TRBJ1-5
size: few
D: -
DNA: TGTGCCAGCACCCTAATGGGCCGTAATCAGCCCCAGCATTTT
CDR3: CASTLMGRNQPQHF

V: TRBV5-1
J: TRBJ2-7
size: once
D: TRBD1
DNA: TGCGCCAGCAGCCTGGACAGGGTGGCTCTCTACGAGCAGTACTTC
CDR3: CASSLDRVALYEQYF

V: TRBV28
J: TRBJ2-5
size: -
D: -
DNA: TGTGCCAGCACCGAAAGGGAGACCCAGTACTTC
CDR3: CASTERETQYF

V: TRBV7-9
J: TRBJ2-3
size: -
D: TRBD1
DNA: TGTGCCAGCAGCTTAGAACTGGGCAGGGGGTCAGATACGCAGTATTTT
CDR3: CASSLELGRGSDTQYF

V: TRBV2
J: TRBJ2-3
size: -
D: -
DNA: TGTGCCAGCAGGGCAAGCATAGATACGCAGTATTTT
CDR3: CASRASIDTQYF

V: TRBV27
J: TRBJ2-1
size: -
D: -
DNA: TGTGCCAGCAGTCCCCAGGGGACCTACAATGAGCAGTTCTTC
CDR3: CASSPQGTYNEQFF

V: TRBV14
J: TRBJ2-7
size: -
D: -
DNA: TGTGCCAGCAGCCGAGCTTCCTACGAGCAGTACTTC
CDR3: CASSRASYEQYF